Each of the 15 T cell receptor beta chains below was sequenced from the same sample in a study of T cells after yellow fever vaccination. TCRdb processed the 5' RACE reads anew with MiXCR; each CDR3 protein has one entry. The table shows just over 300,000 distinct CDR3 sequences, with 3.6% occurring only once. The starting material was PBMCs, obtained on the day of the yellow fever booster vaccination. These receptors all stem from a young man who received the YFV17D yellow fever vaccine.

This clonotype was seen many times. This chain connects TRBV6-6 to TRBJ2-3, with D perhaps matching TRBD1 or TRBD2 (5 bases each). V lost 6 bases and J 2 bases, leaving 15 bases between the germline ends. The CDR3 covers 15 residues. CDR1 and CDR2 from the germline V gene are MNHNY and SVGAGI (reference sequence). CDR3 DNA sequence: TGTGCCAGCAGCCCCAGGGTCCTAGCCACAGATACGCAGTATTTT. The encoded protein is CASSPRVLATDTQYF.

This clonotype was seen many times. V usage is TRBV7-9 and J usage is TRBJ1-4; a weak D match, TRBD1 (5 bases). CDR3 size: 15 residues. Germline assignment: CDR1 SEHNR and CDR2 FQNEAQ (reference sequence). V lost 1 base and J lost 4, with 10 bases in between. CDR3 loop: CASSLEAGDNEKLFF. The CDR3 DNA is TGTGCCAGCAGCTTAGAGGCGGGGGATAATGAAAAACTGTTTTTT.

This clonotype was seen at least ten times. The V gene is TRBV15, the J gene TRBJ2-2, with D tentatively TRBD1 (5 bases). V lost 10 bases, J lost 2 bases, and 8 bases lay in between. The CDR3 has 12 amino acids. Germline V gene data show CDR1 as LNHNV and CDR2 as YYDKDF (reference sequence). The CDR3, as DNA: TGTGCCATCGGACAAAACACCGGGGAGCTGTTTTTT. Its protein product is CAIGQNTGELFF.

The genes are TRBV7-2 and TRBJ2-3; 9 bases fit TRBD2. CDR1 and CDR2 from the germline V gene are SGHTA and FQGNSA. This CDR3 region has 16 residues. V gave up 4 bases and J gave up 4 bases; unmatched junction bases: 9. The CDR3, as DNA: TGTGCCAGCAGCTCCCGACTAGCGGAACTTTCAGATACGCAGTATTTT. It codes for CASSSRLAELSDTQYF.

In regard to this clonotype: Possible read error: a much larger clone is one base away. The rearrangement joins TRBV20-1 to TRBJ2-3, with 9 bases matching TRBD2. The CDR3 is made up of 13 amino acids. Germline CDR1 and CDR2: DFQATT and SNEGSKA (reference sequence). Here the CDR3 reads CSAKAGGPDTQFF. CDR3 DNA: TGCAGTGCTAAAGCGGGGGGCCCAGATACGCAGTTTTTT.

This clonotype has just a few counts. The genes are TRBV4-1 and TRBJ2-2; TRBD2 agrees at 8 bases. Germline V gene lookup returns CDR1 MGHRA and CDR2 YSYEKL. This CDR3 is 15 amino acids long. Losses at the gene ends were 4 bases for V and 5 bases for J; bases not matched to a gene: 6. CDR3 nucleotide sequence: TGCGCCAGCAGCCGGCTTAGCGGGGTGACCGGGGAGCTGTTTTTT. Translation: CASSRLSGVTGELFF.

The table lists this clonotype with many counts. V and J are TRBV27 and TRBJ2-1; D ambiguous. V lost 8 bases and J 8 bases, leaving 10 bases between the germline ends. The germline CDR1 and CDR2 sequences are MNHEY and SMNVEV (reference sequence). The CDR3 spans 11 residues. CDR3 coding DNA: TGTGCCAGCCGAAGGTACGATGAGCAGTTCTTC. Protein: CASRRYDEQFF.

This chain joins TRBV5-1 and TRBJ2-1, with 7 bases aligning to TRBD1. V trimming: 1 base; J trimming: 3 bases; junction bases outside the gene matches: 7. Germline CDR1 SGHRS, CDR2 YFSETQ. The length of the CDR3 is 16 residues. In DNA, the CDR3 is TGCGCCAGCAGCTTGAGAGGGGGCGCTTTCTACAATGAGCAGTTCTTC. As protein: CASSLRGGAFYNEQFF.

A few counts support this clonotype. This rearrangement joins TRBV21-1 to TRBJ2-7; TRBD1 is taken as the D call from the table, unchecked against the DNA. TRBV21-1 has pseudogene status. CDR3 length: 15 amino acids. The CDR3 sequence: CASSKVRGRRYEQYV. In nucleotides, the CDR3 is TGTGCCAGCAGCAAAGTCAGGGGCAGACGGTACGAGCAGTACGTC.

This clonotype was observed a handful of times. This CDR3 reads CSVPGPAGNTEAFF. The CDR3, as DNA: TGCAGCGTGCCGGGACCGGCGGGCAACACTGAAGCTTTCTTT. The genes are TRBV29-1 and TRBJ1-1; a weak D match, TRBD1 (5 bases). V lost 6 bases and J 2 bases, leaving 16 bases between the germline ends. The CDR3 has 14 residues. Germline CDR1 and CDR2: SQVTM and ANQGSEA.

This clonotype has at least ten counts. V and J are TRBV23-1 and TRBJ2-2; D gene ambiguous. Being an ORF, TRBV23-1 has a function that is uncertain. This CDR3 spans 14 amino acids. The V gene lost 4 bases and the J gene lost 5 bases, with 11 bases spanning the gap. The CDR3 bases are TGCGCCAGCAGTCGGTCAGAGTCGACCGGGGAGCTGTTTTTT. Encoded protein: CASSRSESTGELFF.

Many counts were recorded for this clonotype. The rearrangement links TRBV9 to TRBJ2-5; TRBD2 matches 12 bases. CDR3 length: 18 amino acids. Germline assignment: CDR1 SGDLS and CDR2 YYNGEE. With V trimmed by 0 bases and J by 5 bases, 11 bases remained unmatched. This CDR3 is CASSVDPLAGGRAETQYF. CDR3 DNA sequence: TGTGCCAGCAGCGTAGACCCCCTAGCGGGGGGGCGAGCCGAGACCCAGTACTTC.

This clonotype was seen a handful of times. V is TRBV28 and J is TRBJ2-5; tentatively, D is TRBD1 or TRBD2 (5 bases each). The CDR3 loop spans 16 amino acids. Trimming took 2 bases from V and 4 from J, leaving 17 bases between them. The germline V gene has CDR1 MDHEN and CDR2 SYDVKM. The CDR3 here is CASSLILGTPGETQYF. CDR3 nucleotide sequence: TGTGCCAGCAGTTTAATATTAGGGACCCCGGGAGAGACCCAGTACTTC.

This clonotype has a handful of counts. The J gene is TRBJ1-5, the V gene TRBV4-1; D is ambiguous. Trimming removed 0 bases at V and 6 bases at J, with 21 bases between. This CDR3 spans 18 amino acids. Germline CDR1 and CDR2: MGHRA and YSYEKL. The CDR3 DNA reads TGCGCCAGCAGCCAAGATCGCGTGCGGGTGGGTGGAGGTCAGCCCCAGCATTTT. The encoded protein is CASSQDRVRVGGGQPQHF.

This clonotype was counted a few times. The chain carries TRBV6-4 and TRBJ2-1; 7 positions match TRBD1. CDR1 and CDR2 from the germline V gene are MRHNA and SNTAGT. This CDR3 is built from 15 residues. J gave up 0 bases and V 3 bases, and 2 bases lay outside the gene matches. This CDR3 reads CASSERDSSYNEQFF. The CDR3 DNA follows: TGTGCCAGCAGTGAACGGGACAGCTCCTACAATGAGCAGTTCTTC.